The 25 T cell receptor beta chains below come from one sample, sequenced in a study of metastatic and nonmetastatic thyroid tumors. TCRdb re-called the PCR reads through MiXCR. This table has about 49,000 clones, 20% to 25% appearing once. There were no patients who had received any treatment before thyroid surgery. Sequencing was done on a sample of blood. The receptors here all came from a female donor with papillary thyroid cancer or a benign thyroid nodule (not recorded which). Some clones in this sample may be carry-over from other donors' samples.

On this clone: A junction end diverges from the germline sequence, so it may reflect a read error. This sequence joins TRBV28 and TRBJ2-5; tentative D call: TRBD1 (6 bases). The CDR3 contains 15 residues. Per the germline V gene, CDR1 is MDHEN and CDR2 is SYDVKM. The CDR3 region has the DNA TGTGCCAGCTCTGCGCACGACAGGAGTGGGGAGACACAGTACTTC. Translated: CASSAHDRSGETQYF.

About this clone: A much larger clone differs from this one at a single base, so this may be a read error. The genes are TRBV6-4 and TRBJ1-2; D is uncertain. V lost 4 bases and J 1 base, leaving 10 bases between the germline ends. The CDR3 is made up of 14 amino acids. Germline loops: CDR1 MRHNA, CDR2 SNTAGT. CDR3 protein: CASSAGPFNYGYTF. DNA for the CDR3: TGTGCCAGCAGTGCCGGGCCTTTTAACTATGGCTACACCTTC.

The sample holds many counts of this clone. The rearrangement links TRBV20-1 to TRBJ2-7, with D unresolved. The ends were cut back, 4 bases at V and 0 bases at J, with 13 bases in the middle. This CDR3 comprises 14 residues. Per the germline V gene, CDR1 is DFQATT and CDR2 is SNEGSKA (reference sequence). Here the CDR3 reads CSAIGTTRSYEQYF. DNA of the CDR3: TGCAGTGCTATAGGTACTACACGCTCCTACGAGCAGTACTTC.

This clone has ten or more counts. V and J are TRBV19 and TRBJ2-7, with 9 bases aligning to TRBD1. The CDR3 has 15 amino acids. The germline V gene encodes CDR1 LNHDA and CDR2 SQIVND (reference sequence). The trim removed 3 bases at V and 4 bases at J, leaving 7 bases unmatched. The CDR3 loop is CASSIHRDRDYEQYF. The CDR3 nucleotides are TGTGCCAGTAGTATTCACCGGGACAGGGATTACGAGCAGTACTTC.

This clone was detected ten times or more. The chain is built from TRBV28 and TRBJ2-3, with 10 nucleotides matching TRBD2. The V gene's germline CDR1 is MDHEN and CDR2 SYDVKM. The V and J ends lost 5 bases and 3 bases, in that order; junction bases with no gene match: 5. There are 15 residues in the CDR3. The CDR3 bases are TGTGCCAGCAGTACCCCTAGCGGGAGTACAGATACGCAGTATTTT. The encoded protein is CASSTPSGSTDTQYF.

V usage is TRBV28 and J usage is TRBJ2-1; no definite D call. CDR1 is MDHEN, CDR2 SYDVKM, per germline. The CDR3 has 12 residues. Between the trimmed V and J ends, which lost 3 bases and 10 bases, there was a span of 10 bases. The CDR3 bases are TGTGCCAGCAGTTTTTCAAATCACGAGCAGTTCTTC. Translated, it gives CASSFSNHEQFF.

This clone was seen only a few times. A read error may explain this, as a much larger clone is one base away. CDR3 DNA sequence: TGTGCCAGCAGCTTGGCGTCTAGCGGTGGGATAGAGCATTACTTC. It is translated as CASSLASSGGIEHYF. The chain employs TRBV5-4 and TRBJ2-7, with 7 bases identical to TRBD2. The length of the CDR3 is 15 residues. CDR1 is SGHNT and CDR2 is YYREEE in the germline V gene (reference sequence).

With respect to this clone: Germline is not matched at one junction end, which may reflect a read error. This sequence joins TRBV6-1 and TRBJ2-3; 12 nucleotides agree with TRBD2. Germline loops: CDR1 MNHNS, CDR2 SASEGT. The CDR3 loop spans 13 amino acids. CDR3 sequence (DNA): TGTGCCAGGACTAGCGGGAGCACATATACGCAGTATTTT. This translates into CARTSGSTYTQYF.

This clone was observed many times. The chain employs TRBV6-5 and TRBJ1-6; TRBD1 matches 9 bases. CDR1 MNHEY and CDR2 SVGAGI come from the germline V gene. CDR3 length equals 17 residues. V lost 0 bases, J lost 6 bases, and 6 bases stayed unmatched. The DNA of the CDR3 is TGTGCCAGCAGTTACTCCCTTCCGGACAGGGGTAATTCACCCCTCCACTTT. The encoded protein is CASSYSLPDRGNSPLHF.

There are many counts of this clone. In DNA, the CDR3 is TGTGCCAGCAGCGCGGGGAGGGTAGCGGGGTCCCAGGGAAAGCAGTTCTTC. This encodes CASSAGRVAGSQGKQFF. This chain joins TRBV2 and TRBJ2-1; 8 bases are shared with TRBD2. This CDR3 has 17 amino acids. The germline V gene has CDR1 SNHLY and CDR2 FYNNEI. V gave up 6 bases and J gave up 11 bases; unmatched junction bases: 21.

Notes on this clone: Just one base apart from a much larger clone, this may be a read error. The V call is TRBV5-1, the J call TRBJ2-5; TRBD1 agrees at 7 bases. The CDR3 has 16 amino acids. Per germline, CDR1 SGHRS and CDR2 YFSETQ. The CDR3 sequence: CAGSLGSSPGGETQYF. CDR3 sequence (DNA): TGCGCCGGCAGCTTGGGATCTAGCCCAGGGGGAGAGACCCAGTACTTC.

Many counts were recorded for this clone. Here the CDR3 reads CASSERAGSNTGELFF. Here the CDR3 DNA reads TGTGCCAGCAGTGAAAGGGCGGGCTCGAACACCGGGGAGCTGTTTTTT. J is TRBJ2-2 and V is TRBV2; a weak D match, TRBD2 (5 bases). This CDR3 has 16 amino acids. Germline CDR1 reads SNHLY; CDR2 reads FYNNEI. Trimming stripped 2 bases from V and 0 bases from J, with 10 bases between.

By its share, this clone is medium-sized. This chain connects TRBV4-1 to TRBJ2-7; 8 bases are a match to TRBD2. This CDR3 spans 15 amino acids. With 1 base clipped from V and 3 bases from J, the junction kept 5 bases outside the gene matches. Germline CDR1 is MGHRA and CDR2 is YSYEKL. The CDR3 sequence: CASSQAASGRYEQYF. CDR3 bases: TGCGCCAGCAGCCAAGCGGCTAGCGGGCGCTACGAGCAGTACTTC.

This clone was seen many times. The chain employs TRBV20-1 and TRBJ1-1; 7 bases map to TRBD1. J gave up 1 base and V 7 bases, and 9 bases lay outside the gene matches. Germline V gives CDR1 DFQATT, CDR2 SNEGSKA (reference sequence). The CDR3 length is 14 residues. The DNA of the CDR3 is TGCAGTGGACAACCGGGACAGACGAACACTGAAGCTTTCTTT. It is translated as CSGQPGQTNTEAFF.

This clone occurred a few times. A much larger clone differs from this one at a single base, so this may be a read error. The J gene is TRBJ1-6, the V gene TRBV29-1, with D perhaps TRBD1 (6 bases). V was shortened by 6 bases and J by 14 bases, with 20 bases between the two germline ends. The length of the CDR3 is 13 residues. CDR1 is SQVTM, CDR2 ANQGSEA, per germline. DNA for the CDR3: TGCAGCGTCGCGGGACATGGCAGCGGCGCCCTCCACTTT. Translating gives CSVAGHGSGALHF.

Worth noting for this clone: At one boundary the junction diverges from the germline segment, which might be a read error. The rearrangement uses TRBV6-1 and TRBJ1-5, with 8 bases that match TRBD1. Germline CDR1 reads MNHNS; CDR2 reads SASEGT. The CDR3 contains 17 residues. CDR3 in DNA: TGTGCCAGCAGTGTCAGGACAGGGACTGTAGTCAATCAGCCGCAGCATTTT. As protein: CASSVRTGTVVNQPQHF.

This clone was recorded at least ten times. Given a much more abundant clone one base away, this may be a read error. The identical CDR3 is also encoded by other nucleotide sequences in the sample. The chain couples TRBV19 to TRBJ2-1, with D possibly matching TRBD2 (5 bases). The CDR3 is 14 amino acids. CDR1 and CDR2 from the germline V gene are LNHDA and SQIVND (reference sequence). CDR3 DNA sequence: TGTGCCAGTAGTACTGGACTGTTGTACAATGAGCAATTCTTC. It translates to CASSTGLLYNEQFF.

The chain uses TRBV6-1 and TRBJ2-3; 7 nucleotides line up with TRBD2. This CDR3 spans 14 amino acids. Germline V gene data show CDR1 as MNHNS and CDR2 as SASEGT. The V gene end was trimmed by 7 bases and the J gene end by 7 bases; junction bases not matched to a gene: 11. DNA for the CDR3: TGTGCCAGCATCCTGGGAGGGGTCTTAAATACGCAGTATTTT. Translation: CASILGGVLNTQYF.

As for this clone: The CDR3 carries no conserved terminal phenylalanine or tryptophan, so it likely arises from a read error. The chain links TRBV5-1 to TRBJ2-7; TRBD1 agrees at 7 bases. The CDR3 contains 12 residues. The germline V gene has CDR1 SGHRS and CDR2 YFSETQ. Trimming cost V 2 bases and J 6 bases; bases outside gene matches: 2. The CDR3 nucleotides are TGCGCCAGCAGCTTAACAGGGGTCGAGCAGTACCTC. Residues: CASSLTGVEQYL.

Details on this clone: One base away lies a much larger clone, so this may be a sequencing read error. The chain joins TRBV11-1 to TRBJ1-2; weak D call: TRBD1 (6 bases). This CDR3 spans 13 amino acids. The germline gives CDR1 SGHAT, CDR2 FQDESV (reference sequence). In DNA, the CDR3 is TGTGCCAGCAGCTTAGGGAGACAGGCCGGCTACACTTTC. It is translated as CASSLGRQAGYTF.

The sample holds many counts of this clone. J is TRBJ1-2 and V is TRBV10-3; maybe TRBD1 (5 bases). CDR1 and CDR2 from the germline V gene are ENHRY and SYGVKD. CDR3 length: 15 amino acids. V lost 3 bases to trimming and J lost 3 bases, with 14 bases between them. The CDR3 loop reads CAISDMVRADYGYTF. The CDR3 bases are TGTGCCATCAGTGATATGGTCAGGGCTGACTATGGCTACACCTTC.

This clone has ten or more counts. The CDR3 DNA reads as TGTGCCAGCAGTCGACGACAGGGGGGCTATAGCAATCAGCCCCAGCATTTT. Its translation is CASSRRQGGYSNQPQHF. This chain uses TRBV12-3 or TRBV12-4 with TRBJ1-5; TRBD1 agrees at 9 bases. The ends lost 5 bases at V and 0 bases at J; junction bases unmatched: 8. This CDR3 is 17 amino acids long.

This clone was recorded many times. The chain uses TRBV12-3 or TRBV12-4 and TRBJ2-7; 7 nucleotides align to TRBD1. Trimming took 5 bases from V and 0 from J; bases not matched to a gene: 4. The CDR3 totals 14 residues. The CDR3 nucleotides are TGTGCCAGCAGTCAGGGGGTACTCTCCTACGAGCAGTACTTC. Encoded protein: CASSQGVLSYEQYF.

This clone was recorded many times. The rearrangement uses TRBV7-9 and TRBJ1-6, with TRBD1 identical over 7 bases. The CDR3 length is 13 residues. The germline V gene encodes CDR1 SEHNR and CDR2 FQNEAQ (reference sequence). Unmatched junction bases numbered 6, after V lost 8 bases and J lost 8 bases. This chain's CDR3 is CASGEQGYSPLHF. The CDR3 DNA reads TGTGCCAGCGGGGAACAGGGGTATTCACCCCTCCACTTT.

There are many counts of this clone. The chain is built from TRBV18 and TRBJ2-2; 8 positions match TRBD1. The CDR3 is made up of 16 amino acids. Germline trimming cut 2 bases from V and 2 bases from J; bases unmatched to any gene: 4. Germline V lookup: CDR1 KGHSH, CDR2 LQKENI. The CDR3 here is CASSPSQGANTGELFF. The CDR3 DNA sequence: TGTGCCAGCTCACCAAGCCAGGGGGCAAACACCGGGGAGCTGTTTTTT.